This paragraph reports one T cell receptor beta chain. This entry belongs to a study of blood T cell repertoires in COVID-19. Study overall: The origin of the acute and convalescent COVID-19 samples was the United States, Italy and Spain.

Germline loops: CDR1 KGHSH, CDR2 LQKENI. The CDR3 has 16 amino acids. V lost 3 bases to trimming and J lost 4 bases, with 17 bases between them. Authors' methods: Reference gene primer amplification gave nucleated cell count estimates. Assay used: immunoSEQ multiplex PCR; TCRdb lists only in-frame clones, some missing. V and J calls and clone size follow that table, whereas D and trimming were derived from the DNA. The sample shows approximately 200,000 clones, about 86% of them seen only once. The study drew participants aged about 18 to 89 years from roughly 25 US areas. The TCR comes from a woman aged 40-49 years with acute COVID-19. The chain combines TRBV18 with TRBJ2-3; TRBD2 might be the D (5 bases). Sequenced input: PBMCs or T cells enriched from blood (not recorded which). CDR3 bases: TGTGCCAGCTCACCGGACCTACTAGATTCACCAGATACGCAGTATTTT. This gives the protein CASSPDLLDSPDTQYF.